A single sample gave rise to the 19 T cell receptor beta chains below, sequenced in a study of OX40 agonist ivuxolimab in advanced cancers. The repertoire was sequenced with immunoSEQ multiplex PCR; TCRdb's copy has only in-frame clones and lacks some. The table has almost 80,000 clones, 84% seen once; the top ten hold 20% to 25%. The input for sequencing was CD4+ or CD8+ T cells sorted from blood, taken in a trial of the OX40 agonist ivuxolimab. The receptor source for this set is an adult with an advanced solid tumor such as melanoma, head and neck, liver or kidney cancer.

This clone has just one count. The V and J genes are TRBV2 and TRBJ1-2, with D possibly TRBD1 on 6 matching bases. The CDR3 is 15 residues long. The ends were cut back, 1 base at V and 4 bases at J, with 13 bases in the middle. Germline V gives CDR1 SNHLY, CDR2 FYNNEI. CDR3 DNA sequence: TGTGCCAGCAGTGAAGAAGGGGGAAGAGGCTATGGCTACACCTTC. This gives the protein CASSEEGGRGYGYTF.

The genes are TRBV5-6 and TRBJ1-1; D call uncertain. This CDR3 spans 13 amino acids. The V end lost 4 bases, the J end lost 3 bases, and 10 bases lay between the germline ends. Per germline, CDR1 SGHDT and CDR2 YYEEEE. The CDR3 region is CASSPEGHTEAFF. CDR3 nucleotide sequence: TGTGCCAGCAGCCCGGAGGGCCACACTGAAGCTTTCTTT.

The chain employs TRBV7-2 and TRBJ1-1, with D unclear. Looked up from germline, CDR1 is SGHTA and CDR2 is FQGNSA. Deletions cut 3 bases from V and 7 bases from J, with 12 bases between. This CDR3 region has 13 residues. This CDR3 is CASSLTIENEAFF. CDR3 nucleotide sequence: TGTGCCAGCAGCTTGACTATTGAAAATGAAGCTTTCTTT.

The chain is built from TRBV7-9 and TRBJ1-2, with 7 bases fitting TRBD1. Germline V gene data show CDR1 as SEHNR and CDR2 as FQNEAQ (reference sequence). The CDR3 sequence is 13 residues long. J was trimmed by 8 bases and V by 5 bases; bases with no gene match: 8. CDR3 bases: TGTGCCAGCAGCCACCGGACAGGTGGGGGCTACACCTTC. This translates into CASSHRTGGGYTF.

The chain has TRBV5-1 and TRBJ2-7; 10 nucleotides line up with TRBD2. With V trimmed by 0 bases and J by 3 bases, 0 bases remained unmatched. The CDR3 spans 14 residues. Germline V gene sequence: CDR1 SGHRS, CDR2 YFSETQ. The CDR3 loop reads CASSLGTSGYEQYF. The CDR3 DNA sequence: TGCGCCAGCAGCTTGGGGACTAGCGGCTACGAGCAGTACTTC. Together with reference TRBV5-1 and TRBJ2-7, the CDR3 gives the full variable domain: KAGVTQTPRYLIKTRGQQVTLSCSPISGHRSVSWYQQTPGQGLQFLFEYFSETQRNKGNFPGRFSGRQFSNSRSEMNVSTLELGDSALYLCASSLGTSGYEQYFGPGTRLTVT.

The gene calls are TRBV5-4 and TRBJ1-4; 7 positions agree with TRBD1. The CDR3 covers 14 residues. The germline gives CDR1 SGHNT, CDR2 YYREEE (reference sequence). Trimming took 4 bases from V and 5 from J; bases not matched to a gene: 5. The DNA for the CDR3 is TGTGCCAGCAGCAGACAGGGCGAAAATGAAAAACTGTTTTTT. It translates to CASSRQGENEKLFF.

The V gene is TRBV7-8, the J gene TRBJ1-5, with 10 bases aligning to TRBD1. From germline, CDR1 is SGHVS and CDR2 FQNEAQ. The CDR3 is made up of 19 amino acids. V trimming: 0 bases; J trimming: 1 base; junction bases outside the gene matches: 9. As DNA, the CDR3 is TGTGCCAGCAGCTTAGCGCAGACAGGGGGCGGAAAGAGCAATCAGCCCCAGCATTTT. Translation gives CASSLAQTGGGKSNQPQHF.

The chain uses TRBV10-2 and TRBJ2-1; D possibly corresponds to TRBD1 (5 bases). V lost 4 bases and J 3 bases, leaving 10 bases between the germline ends. Germline V gene lookup returns CDR1 WSHSY and CDR2 SAAADI. This CDR3 has 14 amino acids. CDR3 in amino acids: CASSGGAHYNEQFF. The CDR3 DNA reads TGCGCCAGCAGTGGTGGGGCCCACTACAATGAGCAGTTCTTC.

In this sample, this clone turned up a few times. The V call is TRBV4-3, the J call TRBJ1-1, with D unresolved. This CDR3 has 14 residues. In germline, CDR1 is LGHNA, CDR2 YSLEER. Trimming took off 4 bases at V and 5 bases at J, with 14 bases between the two ends. For the CDR3, the DNA is TGCGCCAGCAGCCGTTCGGCTAGGGTGACTGAAGCTTTCTTT. This encodes CASSRSARVTEAFF.

In this sample, this clone turned up many times. This sequence joins TRBV7-9 and TRBJ1-5, with TRBD1 matching over 7 bases. V lost 5 bases and J lost 4; bases outside the gene matches: 8. The CDR3 runs to 15 residues. Germline CDR1 and CDR2: SEHNR and FQNEAQ (reference sequence). DNA of the CDR3: TGTGCCAGCAGCGACAACCGGGACAGTAATCAGCCCCAGCATTTT. Encoded protein: CASSDNRDSNQPQHF.

The genes are TRBV7-2 and TRBJ1-1, with TRBD1 as a possible D gene (5 bases). V was cut by 3 bases and J by 4 bases, with 12 bases left in between. The length of the CDR3 is 14 residues. The germline V gene encodes CDR1 SGHTA and CDR2 FQGNSA. CDR3 sequence reads: CASSFLRVSTEAFF. CDR3 nucleotide sequence: TGTGCCAGCAGCTTTCTCAGGGTTAGCACTGAAGCTTTCTTT. The complete variable domain, with remaining parts taken from reference TRBV7-2 and TRBJ1-1, reads GAGVSQSPSNKVTEKGKDVELRCDPISGHTALYWYRQSLGQGLEFLIYFQGNSAPDKSGLPSDRFSAERTGGSVSTLTIQRTQQEDSAVYLCASSFLRVSTEAFFGQGTRLTVV.

CDR3 amino acids: CATSRPGQGYGYTF. The CDR3 DNA follows: TGTGCCACCAGCAGACCCGGACAGGGGTATGGCTACACCTTC. The chain employs TRBV15 and TRBJ1-2; 9 bases agree with TRBD1. The V segment lost 2 bases and the J segment 5 bases; nucleotides outside the gene matches: 3. The CDR3 is made up of 14 amino acids. Germline CDR1 and CDR2: LNHNV and YYDKDF (reference sequence).

The chain couples TRBV11-3 to TRBJ2-6; tentative D call: TRBD1 (6 bases). The CDR3 is made up of 16 amino acids. CDR1 SGHNT and CDR2 YENEEA come from the germline V gene. The V gene lost 6 bases and the J gene lost 2 bases, with 14 bases spanning the gap. The DNA of the CDR3 is TGTGCCAGCAGTCTAAATACAGGGCCTGGGGCCAACGTCCTGACTTTC. This translates into CASSLNTGPGANVLTF.

The V gene is TRBV5-6, the J gene TRBJ2-1; D uncertain. Germline V lookup: CDR1 SGHDT, CDR2 YYEEEE. V was shortened by 3 bases and J by 1 base, with 11 bases between the two germline ends. The length of the CDR3 is 15 residues. The CDR3 protein is CASSSVEESYNEQFF. The CDR3 nucleotides are TGTGCCAGCAGCTCCGTAGAAGAGTCCTACAATGAGCAGTTCTTC.

This chain joins TRBV9 and TRBJ2-7; D possibly corresponds to TRBD2 (6 bases). Trimming removed 3 bases at V and 6 bases at J, with 16 bases between. The CDR3 is 14 amino acids. Germline CDR1 SGDLS, CDR2 YYNGEE. The CDR3 DNA reads TGTGCCAGCAGCGCCAATCCGACTAGTTCCGAGCAGTACTTC. Encoded protein: CASSANPTSSEQYF. The whole variable domain, remainder taken from reference TRBV9 and TRBJ2-7, is DSGVTQTPKHLITATGQRVTLRCSPRSGDLSVYWYQQSLDQGLQFLIQYYNGEERAKGNILERFSAQQFPDLHSELNLSSLELGDSALYFCASSANPTSSEQYFGPGTRLTVT.

Only one count was recorded for this clone. The CDR3 bases are TGTGCCAGCAGCCAGACGTTGAACACTGAAGCTTTCTTT. It is translated as CASSQTLNTEAFF. The rearrangement uses TRBV14 and TRBJ1-1; D gene ambiguous. Per the germline V gene, CDR1 is SGHDN and CDR2 is FVKESK. V lost 3 bases to trimming and J lost 0 bases, with 5 bases between them. This CDR3 contains 13 residues.

The V call is TRBV5-5, the J call TRBJ2-5, with D possibly matching TRBD2 (5 bases). Germline CDR1 SGHKS, CDR2 YYEKEE (reference sequence). Trimming stripped 7 bases from V and 0 bases from J, with 7 bases between. CDR3 length: 12 amino acids. The CDR3 region has the DNA TGTGCCAGCGGGAGAGACCAAGAGACCCAGTACTTC. Protein sequence: CASGRDQETQYF.

The chain employs TRBV7-2 and TRBJ2-5; 8 bases fit TRBD1. Germline CDR1 and CDR2: SGHTA and FQGNSA. Germline trimming cut 1 base from V and 5 bases from J; bases unmatched to any gene: 9. The CDR3 is 16 residues long. The CDR3 is CASSLGGQVDGETQYF. As DNA, the CDR3 is TGTGCCAGCAGCTTAGGGGGACAGGTCGATGGGGAGACCCAGTACTTC.

The V and J genes are TRBV6-6 and TRBJ1-6, with D tentatively TRBD1 (6 bases). Per the germline V gene, CDR1 is MNHNY and CDR2 is SVGAGI (reference sequence). This CDR3 has 14 amino acids. Trimming took 4 bases from V and 4 from J, leaving 8 bases between them. CDR3 DNA sequence: TGTGCCAGCAGTTCCCAGGGGTATAATTCACCCCTCCACTTT. Protein: CASSSQGYNSPLHF.